This section outlines one TCR beta chain sequence together with its context. Its cognate antigen is unknown. The sample is drawn from a study of T-cell reconstitution after alpha-beta-depleted transplantation in children. Study-wide points: Diversity of TCRbeta at day 60 was high in some patients, arising from surviving recipient T cells and thymic progenitors. A year had passed since transplant, and T-cell counts and diversity by then came mostly from newly produced T cells. Reported findings indicate that, about two months after transplant, alpha-beta T cells came from several hundred expanded clones, which were derived from non-depleted graft cells.

Germline values: CDR1 LNHNV, CDR2 YYDKDF (reference sequence). The V gene end was trimmed by 5 bases and the J gene end by 5 bases; junction bases not matched to a gene: 11. The CDR3 is made up of 15 amino acids. A library of TCRbeta sequences, prepared with unique molecular identifiers, was generated. In TCRdb, the PCR reads were re-called with MiXCR into one record per CDR3 protein. This repertoire shows around 200,000 distinct CDR3 sequences, around a sixth found once; its top ten account for approximately 40%. The sequences come from PBMCs, mostly from graft donor cells, collected 360 days after TCRalphabeta/CD19-depleted stem cell transplant. The chain joins TRBV15 to TRBJ1-2; 7 nucleotides line up with TRBD1. The clonotype originates from a male patient aged 2 to 10 who had a stem cell transplant for acute lymphoblastic leukemia, so the T cells may come from the graft donor. CDR3: CATSGGDRPWYGYTF. The CDR3 nucleotides are TGTGCCACCAGCGGAGGGGACAGACCCTGGTATGGCTACACCTTC.